These 24 T cell receptor beta chains were all obtained from the same sample, sequenced in a study of cytomegalovirus exposure and HLA in healthy donors. Primers included in the PCR were 60 Vbeta and 13 Jbeta primers. Repertoires were generated with immunoSEQ multiplex PCR, while TCRdb's copy carries only in-frame clones and drops some. The table lists approximately 73,000 clones, roughly 63% of them singletons. Sequencing was performed on PBMCs. The receptors derive from a young man in good health and CMV-seropositive.

The V gene is TRBV18, the J gene TRBJ1-5; 8 nucleotides align to TRBD1. The V gene's germline CDR1 is KGHSH and CDR2 LQKENI. After removal of 0 bases from V and 7 bases from J, the junction contained 11 bases not matched to a gene. This CDR3 comprises 17 residues. The CDR3 nucleotides read TGTGCCAGCTCACCACCTCTAGGTCAGGGGGCCGACCAGCCCCAGCATTTT. Amino acids: CASSPPLGQGADQPQHF.

The gene calls are TRBV19 and TRBJ1-5; 8 nucleotides line up with TRBD1. The trim removed 3 bases at V and 3 bases at J, leaving 7 bases unmatched. This CDR3 has 16 amino acids. Germline V lookup: CDR1 LNHDA, CDR2 SQIVND (reference sequence). The CDR3 is CASSILGTGYNQPQHF. In DNA form, the CDR3 reads TGTGCCAGTAGTATCCTCGGGACAGGCTACAATCAGCCCCAGCATTTT.

This clone was seen a few times. The genes are TRBV29-1 and TRBJ1-3; no clear D. CDR1 SQVTM and CDR2 ANQGSEA come from the germline V gene. CDR3 length equals 17 residues. V lost 6 bases, J lost 0 bases, and 21 bases lay in between. CDR3 nucleotides: TGCAGCGTGGGAGGACTTGAAGGGCCGCTCTCTGGAAACACCATATATTTT. Residues: CSVGGLEGPLSGNTIYF.

This sequence joins TRBV7-2 and TRBJ2-2, with unresolved D. The ends were cut back, 2 bases at V and 3 bases at J, with 7 bases in the middle. Germline V CDR1 and CDR2: SGHTA, FQGNSA. The CDR3 consists of 14 residues. The CDR3 DNA reads as TGTGCCAGCAGCTTATTTTTAGACACCGGGGAGCTGTTTTTT. Protein sequence: CASSLFLDTGELFF.

This rearrangement joins TRBV18 to TRBJ1-3; 8 nucleotides align to TRBD1. Germline V gene sequence: CDR1 KGHSH, CDR2 LQKENI. V was clipped by 2 bases and J by 0 bases; unmatched bases: 0. The CDR3 totals 15 residues. Written as DNA, the CDR3 is TGTGCCAGCTCACCAGGGACAGGCTCTGGAAACACCATATATTTT. Translation gives CASSPGTGSGNTIYF.

This clone was detected many times. CDR3 in DNA: TGCGCCAGCAGCTTGTCCAACAGGGTCACTGAAGCTTTCTTT. It codes for CASSLSNRVTEAFF. J is TRBJ1-1 and V is TRBV5-1, with D possibly TRBD1 on 6 matching bases. Germline CDR1 SGHRS, CDR2 YFSETQ. This CDR3 comprises 14 residues. The V end was cut by 1 base, the J end by 4 bases, with 11 bases between.

This clone was seen more than once but under ten times. The chain uses TRBV30 and TRBJ1-2; 7 positions agree with TRBD1. V shed 4 bases and J 1 base; nucleotides not matched to a gene: 12. There are 16 residues in the CDR3. Germline-derived CDR1 and CDR2 are GTSNPN and SVGIG (reference sequence). The CDR3 DNA sequence: TGTGCCTGGATATATAGGGACAGAAACATTAACTATGGCTACACCTTC. This sequence encodes CAWIYRDRNINYGYTF.

The CDR3 protein is CASTGGVGTVYGYTF. The CDR3, as DNA: TGTGCCAGCACCGGCGGCGTGGGGACAGTCTATGGCTACACCTTC. This chain uses TRBV28 with TRBJ1-2; TRBD1 matches 7 bases. The CDR3 is 15 residues long. Germline V gives CDR1 MDHEN, CDR2 SYDVKM. J gave up 4 bases and V 7 bases, and 12 bases lay outside the gene matches.

The chain links TRBV11-2 to TRBJ2-5, with 7 bases lining up with TRBD1. The assigned J gene may be wrong: the sequence end matches TRBJ2-7 better. This CDR3 contains 15 residues. Germline V CDR1 and CDR2: SGHAT, FQNNGV. Written as DNA, the CDR3 is TGTGCCAGCAGCTTTAACAGGGGTACCATACCCGAGCAGTACTTC. Encoded protein: CASSFNRGTIPEQYF.

The gene calls are TRBV5-1 and TRBJ2-5; 9 bases are a match to TRBD1. The CDR3 extends over 14 amino acids. Trimming removed 0 bases from V and 6 bases from J; junction bases left unmatched: 3. Germline loops: CDR1 SGHRS, CDR2 YFSETQ. The CDR3 loop reads CASSLGQGEKTQYF. CDR3 nucleotide sequence: TGCGCCAGCAGCTTGGGACAGGGGGAGAAGACCCAGTACTTC.

This clone was counted between two and nine times. This rearrangement joins TRBV28 to TRBJ2-7; maybe TRBD1 (5 bases). This CDR3 is 15 amino acids long. V lost 0 bases and J 3 bases, leaving 12 bases between the germline ends. CDR1 and CDR2 from the germline V gene are MDHEN and SYDVKM. The CDR3 coding sequence is TGTGCCAGCAGTTTATGGTCGACAGAAATCTACGAGCAGTACTTC. Translating it yields CASSLWSTEIYEQYF.

This clone was found a few times. This rearrangement joins TRBV27 to TRBJ1-2; D perhaps matches TRBD1 (6 bases). The CDR3 totals 15 residues. Trimming removed 3 bases from V and 2 bases from J, with 13 bases in between. Germline-derived CDR1 and CDR2 are MNHEY and SMNVEV (reference sequence). This chain's CDR3 is CASSFRRQANYGYTF. The CDR3 DNA sequence: TGTGCCAGCAGTTTTCGACGACAGGCCAACTATGGCTACACCTTC.

This clone was seen only once. This chain joins TRBV27 and TRBJ2-1, with TRBD2 identical over 12 bases. Trimming took 5 bases from V and 6 from J; bases not matched to a gene: 8. CDR1 MNHEY and CDR2 SMNVEV come from the germline V gene (reference sequence). The length of the CDR3 is 16 residues. The CDR3 region is CASSPTPSGGGNEQFF. The CDR3 nucleotides are TGTGCCAGCAGTCCCACCCCTAGCGGGGGGGGCAATGAGCAGTTCTTC.

This clone occurred a few times. The chain recombines TRBV27 with TRBJ2-3; tentative D call: TRBD1 (6 bases). V gave up 5 bases and J gave up 1 base, with 16 bases separating them. This CDR3 region has 16 residues. Per the germline V gene, CDR1 is MNHEY and CDR2 is SMNVEV (reference sequence). In DNA form, the CDR3 reads TGTGCCAGCAGTCGGATTCCGGGACAACGCACAGATACGCAGTATTTT. It is translated as CASSRIPGQRTDTQYF.

The chain carries TRBV5-4 and TRBJ2-5; a possible D gene is TRBD1 (6 bases). Germline lookup yields CDR1 SGHNT and CDR2 YYREEE (reference sequence). The CDR3 consists of 16 residues. V dropped 2 bases and J dropped 5 bases, with 19 bases sitting between them. The CDR3 protein is CASSFRQGPRGETQYF. The CDR3 nucleotides are TGTGCCAGCAGCTTTCGGCAGGGGCCCAGAGGGGAGACCCAGTACTTC.

This clone was counted a few times. V usage is TRBV9 and J usage is TRBJ2-1; D might be TRBD2 (7 bases). The CDR3 spans 16 residues. Trimming shortened V by 2 bases and J by 5 bases, and 17 bases separated the two germline ends. CDR1 is SGDLS and CDR2 is YYNGEE in the germline V gene. Written as DNA, the CDR3 is TGTGCCAGCAGCGTCGCAGGGGAGGGATACGACAATGAGCAGTTCTTC. Protein: CASSVAGEGYDNEQFF.

This clone was detected a few times. CDR3 sequence (DNA): TGTGCCAGCAGCGACACGATGGAGGATGGCTACACCTTC. It codes for CASSDTMEDGYTF. This rearrangement joins TRBV7-9 to TRBJ1-2; D gene uncertain. This CDR3 contains 13 residues. Per germline, CDR1 SEHNR and CDR2 FQNEAQ (reference sequence). V gave up 5 bases and J gave up 6 bases, with 13 bases separating them.

This clone was observed a single time. The chain employs TRBV30 and TRBJ1-4, with 7 bases fitting TRBD1. V lost 2 bases to trimming and J lost 5 bases; unmatched junction nucleotides: 8. Per germline, CDR1 GTSNPN and CDR2 SVGIG (reference sequence). The CDR3 is made up of 15 amino acids. The CDR3 DNA reads TGTGCCTGGAGTTCTGGGACAGTTCAAAATGAAAAACTGTTTTTT. Protein: CAWSSGTVQNEKLFF.

The gene calls are TRBV7-9 and TRBJ1-6, with 7 bases identical to TRBD1. This CDR3 spans 16 amino acids. Germline CDR1 is SEHNR and CDR2 is FQNEAQ (reference sequence). V trimming: 1 base; J trimming: 10 bases; junction bases outside the gene matches: 10. CDR3 region: CASSLGSPGGESPLHF. The CDR3 bases are TGTGCCAGCAGCTTAGGGTCGCCAGGGGGAGAATCACCCCTCCACTTT.

The chain joins TRBV19 to TRBJ2-1, with a possible D match to TRBD1 (6 bases). With 4 bases removed from V and 6 bases from J, the gap between germline ends came to 10 bases. This CDR3 has 13 residues. CDR1 and CDR2 from the germline V gene are LNHDA and SQIVND (reference sequence). CDR3 coding DNA: TGTGCCAGTAGTACCGGACAGACCAATGAGCAGTTCTTC. It codes for CASSTGQTNEQFF.

The chain recombines TRBV7-2 with TRBJ1-5; 9 bases map to TRBD1. The length of the CDR3 is 14 residues. The junction had 6 bases not matched to a gene; V was cut back by 5 bases and J by 7 bases. Germline CDR1 SGHTA, CDR2 FQGNSA. CDR3 in amino acids: CASSPRTGDQPQHF. The CDR3, as DNA: TGTGCCAGCAGCCCGCGGACAGGGGACCAGCCCCAGCATTTT.

This clone was seen a few times. The genes are TRBV29-1 and TRBJ2-2; the D gene is possibly TRBD1 (6 bases). V lost 3 bases and J 3 bases, leaving 8 bases between the germline ends. Germline CDR1 is SQVTM and CDR2 is ANQGSEA. The CDR3 is 13 residues long. CDR3 in DNA: TGCAGCGTTGAGGGGGCGGACACCGGGGAGCTGTTTTTT. This gives the protein CSVEGADTGELFF.

This sequence joins TRBV6-1 and TRBJ2-5; D remains unclear. There are 12 residues in the CDR3. Trimming removed 4 bases from V and 5 bases from J, with 8 bases in between. Germline CDR1 reads MNHNS; CDR2 reads SASEGT. CDR3 bases: TGTGCCAGCAGTGTGCTCCGGGAGACCCAGTACTTC. This sequence encodes CASSVLRETQYF.

This sequence joins TRBV7-6 and TRBJ2-5; 8 nucleotides line up with TRBD1. The ends lost 3 bases at V and 1 base at J; junction bases unmatched: 7. The CDR3 is made up of 16 amino acids. Germline CDR1 reads SGHVS; CDR2 reads FNYEAQ. CDR3 DNA sequence: TGTGCCAGCAGCTTGGGGACAGGAAGCGGCCAAGAGACCCAGTACTTC. Translation gives CASSLGTGSGQETQYF. Looking up the rest from reference TRBV7-6 and TRBJ2-5 gives the full variable domain: GAGVSQSPRYKVTKRGQDVALRCDPISGHVSLYWYRQALGQGPEFLTYFNYEAQQDKSGLPNDRFSAERPEGSISTLTIQRTEQRDSAMYRCASSLGTGSGQETQYFGPGTRLLVL.